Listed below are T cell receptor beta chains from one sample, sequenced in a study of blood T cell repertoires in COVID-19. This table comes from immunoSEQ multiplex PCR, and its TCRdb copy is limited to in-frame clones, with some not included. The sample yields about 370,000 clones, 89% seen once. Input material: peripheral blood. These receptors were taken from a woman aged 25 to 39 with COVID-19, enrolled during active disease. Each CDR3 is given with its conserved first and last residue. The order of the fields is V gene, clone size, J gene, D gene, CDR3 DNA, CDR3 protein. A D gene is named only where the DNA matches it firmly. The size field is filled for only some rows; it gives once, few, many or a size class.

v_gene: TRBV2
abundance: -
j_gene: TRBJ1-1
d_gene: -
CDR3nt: TGTGCCAGCAGGGGGAGGGCTTACTACACTGAAGCTTTCTTT
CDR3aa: CASRGRAYYTEAFF

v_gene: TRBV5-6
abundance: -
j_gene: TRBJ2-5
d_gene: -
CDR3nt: TGTGCCAGCAGCTTGGCCGGCGGGCGGGGCTCAAGGGAGACCCAGTACTTC
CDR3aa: CASSLAGGRGSRETQYF

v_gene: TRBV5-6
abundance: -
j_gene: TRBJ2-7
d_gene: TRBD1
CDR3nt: TGTGCCAGCAGCCTGGGTGGGACAGGGATCTCCGAGCAGTACTTC
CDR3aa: CASSLGGTGISEQYF

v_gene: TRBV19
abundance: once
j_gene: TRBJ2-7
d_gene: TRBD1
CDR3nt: TGTGCCAGTAGTGACCCGGGACAGGGGTATTACGAGCAGTACTTC
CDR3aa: CASSDPGQGYYEQYF

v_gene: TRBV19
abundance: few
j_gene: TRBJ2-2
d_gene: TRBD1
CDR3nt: TGTGCCAGTGGCCAACAGGGGGCCGGGGAGCTGTTTTTT
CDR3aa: CASGQQGAGELFF

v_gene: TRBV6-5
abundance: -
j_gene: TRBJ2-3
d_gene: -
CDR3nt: TGTGCCAGCAGTTACACAGCCGGGGGGCTCGGAGATACGCAGTATTTT
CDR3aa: CASSYTAGGLGDTQYF

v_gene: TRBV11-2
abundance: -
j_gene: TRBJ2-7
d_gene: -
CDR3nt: TGTGCCAGCAGCTTAAACAGACCCTACGAGCAGTACTTC
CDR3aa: CASSLNRPYEQYF

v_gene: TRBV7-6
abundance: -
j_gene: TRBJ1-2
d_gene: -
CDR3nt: TGTGCCAGCAGCTTAGGTAGGGGCTCGAGCTATGGCTACACCTTC
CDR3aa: CASSLGRGSSYGYTF

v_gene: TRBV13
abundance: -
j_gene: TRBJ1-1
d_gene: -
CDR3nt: TGTGCCAGCAGCCCCTCGGGGGTCCAAGGGTCCACTGAAGCTTTCTTT
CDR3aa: CASSPSGVQGSTEAFF

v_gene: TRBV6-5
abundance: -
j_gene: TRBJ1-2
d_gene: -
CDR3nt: TGTGCCAGCAGACCTCAGCGGGGGTGGGTCTATGGCTACACCTTC
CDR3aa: CASRPQRGWVYGYTF

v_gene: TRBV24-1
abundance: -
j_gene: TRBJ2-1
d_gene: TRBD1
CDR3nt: TGTGCCACCAGTGCTGGACAGAGGGGACAGAATGAGCAGTTCTTC
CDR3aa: CATSAGQRGQNEQFF

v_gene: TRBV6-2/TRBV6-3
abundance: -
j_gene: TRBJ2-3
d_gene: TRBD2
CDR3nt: TGTGCCAGCAGTTACACCCCCCCGGGTGGGAGGGTATATGATACGCAGTATTTT
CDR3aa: CASSYTPPGGRVYDTQYF

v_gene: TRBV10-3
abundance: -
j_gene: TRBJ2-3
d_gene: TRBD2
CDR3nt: TGTGCCATCAGTGATCCCCCGGGAGGCGCAGATACGCAGTATTTT
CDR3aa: CAISDPPGGADTQYF

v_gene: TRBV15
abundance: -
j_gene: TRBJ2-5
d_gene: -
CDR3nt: TGTGCCACCAGCAGAGATCGTTTATGGGCAAACAAAGAGACCCAGTACTTC
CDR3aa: CATSRDRLWANKETQYF

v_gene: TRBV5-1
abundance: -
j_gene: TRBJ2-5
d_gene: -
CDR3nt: TGCGCCAGCAGCTTGGACGGTAGCACGCGGGAGACCCAGTACTTC
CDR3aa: CASSLDGSTRETQYF

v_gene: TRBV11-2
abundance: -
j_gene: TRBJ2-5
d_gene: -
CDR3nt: TGTGCCAGCAGCTTAGGCGGGTCGCGGGAGACCCAGTACTTC
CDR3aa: CASSLGGSRETQYF

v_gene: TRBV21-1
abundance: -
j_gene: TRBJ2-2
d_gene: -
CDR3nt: TGTGCCAGCAACGATGGAACAGCTAAAAACACCGGGGAGCTGTTTTTT
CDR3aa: CASNDGTAKNTGELFF

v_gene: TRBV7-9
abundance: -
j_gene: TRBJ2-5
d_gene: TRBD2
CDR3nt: TGTGCCAGCAGGGGGACTAGCGGGAGTAGGTCGTCTTGGGAGACCCAGTACTTC
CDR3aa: CASRGTSGSRSSWETQYF

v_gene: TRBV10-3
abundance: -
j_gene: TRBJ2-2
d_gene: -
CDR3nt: TGTGCCATCAGTGAGTCGTTCAGGCATGACACCGGGGAGCTGTTTTTT
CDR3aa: CAISESFRHDTGELFF

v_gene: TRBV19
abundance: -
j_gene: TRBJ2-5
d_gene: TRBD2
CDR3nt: TGTGCCAGTAGTGTCACTAGCGGACTCGAGACCCAGTACTTC
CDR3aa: CASSVTSGLETQYF

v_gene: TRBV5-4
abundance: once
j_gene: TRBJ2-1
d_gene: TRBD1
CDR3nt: TGTGCCAGCAGCTTATCAGGGGGCTTCTCCTACAATGAGCAGTTCTTC
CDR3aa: CASSLSGGFSYNEQFF

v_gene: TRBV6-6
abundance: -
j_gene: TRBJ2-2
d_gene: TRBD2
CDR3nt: TGTGCCAGCAGTCGCCGACTAGCGGGGGGTGGAGGGACCGGGGAGCTGTTTTTT
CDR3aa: CASSRRLAGGGGTGELFF

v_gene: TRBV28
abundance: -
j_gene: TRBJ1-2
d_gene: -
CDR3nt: TGTGCCAGCAGCCCCGTTGAGTTAGTCGGCTACACCTTC
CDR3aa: CASSPVELVGYTF

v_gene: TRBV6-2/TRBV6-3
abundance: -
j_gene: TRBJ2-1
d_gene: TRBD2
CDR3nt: TGTGCCAGCAGTTACAGGGCTAGCGGGTCCCGTGACAATGAGCAGTTCTTC
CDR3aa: CASSYRASGSRDNEQFF

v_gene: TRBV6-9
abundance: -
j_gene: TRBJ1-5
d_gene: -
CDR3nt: TGTGCCAGCAGTAGCCCTGGCAGGGATGTTCGCAATCAGCCCCAGCATTTT
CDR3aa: CASSSPGRDVRNQPQHF

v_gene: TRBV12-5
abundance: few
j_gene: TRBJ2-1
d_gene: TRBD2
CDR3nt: TGTGCTAGTGGTTTGGCGGTGCTAGCGGGCTCAACTGACACCTACAATGAGCAGTTCTTC
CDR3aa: CASGLAVLAGSTDTYNEQFF

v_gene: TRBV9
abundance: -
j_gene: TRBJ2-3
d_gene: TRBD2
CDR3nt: TGTGCCAGCAGCCCCGGACTAGCGGGGGGGACAGATACGCAGTATTTT
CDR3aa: CASSPGLAGGTDTQYF

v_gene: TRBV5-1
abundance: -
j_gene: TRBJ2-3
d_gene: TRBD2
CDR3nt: TGCGCCAGCAGCCCAGTCCTAGCGGGAGTGCCGGATACGCAGTATTTT
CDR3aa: CASSPVLAGVPDTQYF

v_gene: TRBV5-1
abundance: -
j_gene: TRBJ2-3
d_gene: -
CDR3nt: TGCGCCAGCAGCTTGGGGGACTCCTCTAATACAGATACGCAGTATTTT
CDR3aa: CASSLGDSSNTDTQYF

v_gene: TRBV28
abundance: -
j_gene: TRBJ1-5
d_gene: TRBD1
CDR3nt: TGTGCCAGCAGCCTCTACAGGGGAGAGGAAGATCAGCCCCAGCATTTT
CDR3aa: CASSLYRGEEDQPQHF

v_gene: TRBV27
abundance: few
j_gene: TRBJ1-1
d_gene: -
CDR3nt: TGTGCCAGCAATCGGGGGGGGAACACTGAAGCTTTCTTT
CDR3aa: CASNRGGNTEAFF

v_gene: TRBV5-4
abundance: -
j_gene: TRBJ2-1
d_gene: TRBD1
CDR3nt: TGTGCCAGCAGCGAGGGACAGGGGGTGGTCAATGAGCAGTTCTTC
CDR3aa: CASSEGQGVVNEQFF

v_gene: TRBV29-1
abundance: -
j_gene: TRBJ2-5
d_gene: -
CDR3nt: TGCAGCGCCCAGGTTGGGCAAGAGACCCAGTACTTC
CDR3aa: CSAQVGQETQYF

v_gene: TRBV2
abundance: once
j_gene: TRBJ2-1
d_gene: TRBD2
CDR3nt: TGTGCCAGCAGGGGATTAGCGGGAGGGGGTAAGAATGAGCAGTTCTTC
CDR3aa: CASRGLAGGGKNEQFF

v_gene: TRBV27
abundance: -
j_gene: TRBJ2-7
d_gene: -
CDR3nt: TGTGCCAGCAGTCACTCCGGCTTACCAACGTCAGGGGAGCAGTACTTC
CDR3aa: CASSHSGLPTSGEQYF

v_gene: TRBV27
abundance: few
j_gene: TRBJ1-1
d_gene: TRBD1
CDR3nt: TGTGCCAGCAGTACCCCCCGGACAGGGCCCGGGGGGAACACTGAAGCTTTCTTT
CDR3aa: CASSTPRTGPGGNTEAFF

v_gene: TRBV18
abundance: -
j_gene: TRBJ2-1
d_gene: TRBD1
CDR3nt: TGTGCCAGCTCACCTCCACCGACAGGGGGCGATGAGCAGTTCTTC
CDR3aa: CASSPPPTGGDEQFF

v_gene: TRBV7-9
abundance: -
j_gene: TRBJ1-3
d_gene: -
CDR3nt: TGTGCCAGCATCGAACGGGACGGGGGAAACTCTGGAAACACCATATATTTT
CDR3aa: CASIERDGGNSGNTIYF

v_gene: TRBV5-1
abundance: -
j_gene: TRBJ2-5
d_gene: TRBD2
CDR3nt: TGCGCCAGCAGTTTCGCACTAGCGGGGGGCGAGGAGACCCAGTACTTC
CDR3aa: CASSFALAGGEETQYF

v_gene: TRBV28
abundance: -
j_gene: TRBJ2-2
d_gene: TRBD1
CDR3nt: TGTGCCAGCACCTACGGGGACAGGGGGCTGGCCGGGGAGCTGTTTTTT
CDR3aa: CASTYGDRGLAGELFF

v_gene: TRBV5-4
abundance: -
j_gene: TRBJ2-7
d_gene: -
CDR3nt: TGTGCCAGCAGCTTGTACGGGTATAGCTCCTACGAGCAGTACTTC
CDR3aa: CASSLYGYSSYEQYF